What follows is one T cell receptor beta chain and its context. Its antigen is currently unknown. Resections from corrective heart surgery supplied the thymus tissue. This entry belongs to a study of human thymus T cells. The study's findings and limits: Related research found strongly overlapping thymic repertoires in unrelated individuals.

Only in-frame clones appear in the TCRdb table, and some are missing; sequencing was by immunoSEQ multiplex PCR. The sample yields around 130,000 clones, around 94% seen once. The receptor's source is a boy in the first two years of life with a congenital heart defect but otherwise immunologically healthy. The specimen was thymus tissue.

The CDR3 sequence: CAWSNWGLATNTGELFF. Here the CDR3 DNA reads TGTGCCTGGAGTAATTGGGGACTAGCCACGAACACCGGGGAGCTGTTTTTT. J is TRBJ2-2 and V is TRBV30; 9 positions match TRBD2. V lost 2 bases to trimming and J lost 0 bases; unmatched junction nucleotides: 7. CDR3 length: 17 residues. Germline values: CDR1 GTSNPN, CDR2 SVGIG (reference sequence).